This TCR beta chain originates from a study of CD8 T cells in Susac syndrome. Whole-study results and caveats: Susac-specific public clones in total CD8+ repertoires numbered sixteen; in CD8+ TEMRA repertoires, they numbered five. Susac CD8+ cells expanded clonally the most in TEMRA cells and in active patients.

Only one count was recorded for this clonotype. The antigen is not known. RNA in amounts of roughly 0.5 to 1 ug was reverse transcribed with random hexamers. TCRdb called the immunoSEQ multiplex PCR reads again in MiXCR, with one record for every CDR3 protein. The table records tens of thousands of distinct CDR3 sequences, 85% to 95% of them present only once. The study sequenced TCR beta in blood CD8+ and CD4+ T cells. In contrast to the negatively isolated CD8+ and CD4+ T cells, TEMRA cells were FACS-enriched. This sequence was found in a human donor with Susac syndrome. The material sequenced was CD8+ T cells from PBMCs.

The CDR3 spells CSVEDTSSYEQYF. The CDR3 DNA sequence: TGCAGCGTTGAGGACACCTCCTCCTACGAGCAGTACTTC. The genes are TRBV29-1 and TRBJ2-7; possibly TRBD1 for D (5 bases). CDR1 and CDR2 (germline): SQVTM, ANQGSEA. The CDR3 covers 13 residues. The V end lost 3 bases, the J end lost 0 bases, and 9 bases lay between the germline ends.